This TCR beta chain was recorded in a study of blood T cell repertoires in COVID-19. Across the whole study: Sites across the United States, Italy and Spain contributed samples from acute and convalescent COVID-19. Sample material is recorded as cDNA or gDNA derived from T cells, B-cell-depleted T cells, or PBMCs.

CDR3 length: 15 residues. Deletions cut 4 bases from V and 2 bases from J, with 14 bases between. Germline CDR1 ENHRY, CDR2 SYGVKD. In this sample, this clone turned up once. Per the original methods: Scientists estimated how many nucleated cells there were by amplifying reference gene primers. The assay was immunoSEQ multiplex PCR, and TCRdb's table has in-frame clones only and misses some. V and J calls and clone size are as listed in that table; D and trimming were resolved from the DNA. In the table there are roughly 180,000 clones, under 90% of which are singletons. This sequence joins TRBV10-3 and TRBJ1-1, with D perhaps TRBD1 (5 bases). The clonotype was recovered from a human donor in a cohort sampled during active COVID-19. The specimen was peripheral blood. The CDR3 DNA reads TGTGCCATCAGTGGCGGGACCACCCTTAACACTGAAGCTTTCTTT. Its translation: CAISGGTTLNTEAFF.